The sample holds many counts of the clone carrying this TCR beta chain. Its antigen is unidentified. The source of the sample is a study of T cells in Graves' hyperthyroidism and ophthalmopathy. The study, taken as a whole, reports: Most expanded thyroid clonotypes above 0.001 also appeared in blood. A 13 V-J signature model discriminated ophthalmopathy versus stable hyperthyroidism.

The CDR3 contains 15 residues. Germline CDR1 is SGHRS and CDR2 is YFSETQ. V shed 0 bases and J shed 3 bases, with 12 bases lying between them. Inclusion characteristics of ophthalmopathy patients comprised a Clinical Activity Score of at least 3, a NOSPECS grade of at least 4, and duration under 3 months. From more than 9.5 ml of fresh peripheral blood, PBMCs were isolated. The TCR beta CDR3 regions underwent amplification using RNA transcripts as the source. The TCR CDR3 was amplified in a first-round RT-PCR using the HTBI primer set. Each CDR3 protein is one row after TCRdb ran MiXCR on the multiplex PCR reads. The sample consists of 400,000 or so distinct CDR3 sequences, 12% to 15% of them appearing once.

The sequencing sample was made of blood. This sequence was found in a woman aged 60-75 years with Graves' ophthalmopathy. The chain uses TRBV5-1 and TRBJ2-5; D uncertain. This chain's CDR3 is CASSLDRLGKETQYF. The CDR3 DNA sequence: TGCGCCAGCAGCTTGGATCGGCTGGGGAAAGAGACCCAGTACTTC.